The T cell receptor (beta chain) described here comes from a study of beta chain features in type 1 diabetes. All of the isolated RNA was reverse transcribed, so expressed TCRB transcripts were sequenced. The protocol was immunoSEQ multiplex PCR, while the TCRdb copy is restricted to in-frame clones and leaves out a portion. The sample lists over 100,000 clones, under 40% occurring once. The CDR3 is 15 residues long. Looked up from germline, CDR1 is MNHEY and CDR2 is SVGAGI. V was pared by 6 bases and J by 5 bases, with 8 bases of the junction left unmatched. Input material: stem cell memory CD4+ T cells from blood. The chain has TRBV6-5 and TRBJ2-7, with TRBD2 identical over 12 bases. The receptor was isolated from a woman aged 18-29 years in good health. CDR3 protein: CASSLLAGGPHEQYF. DNA of the CDR3: TGTGCCAGCAGCCTTCTAGCGGGAGGGCCCCACGAGCAGTACTTC.